This TCR beta chain stems from a study of T cell repertoires in cytomegalovirus infection. Study findings and constraints: HLA-C-restricted CMV-specific TCR beta clonotypes prevailed in the ex vivo response. Summed frequency of public TCR beta families distinguished CMV carriers with the relevant HLA.

MiXCR, applied by TCRdb to the reads, yields one record per CDR3 protein. Here the sample spans tens of thousands of distinct CDR3 sequences, around a fifth being singletons. There are 17 residues in the CDR3. CDR1 is SGHVS and CDR2 is FQNEAQ in the germline V gene. The V gene lost 5 bases and the J gene lost 1 base, with 20 bases spanning the gap. In this sample, this clonotype turned up many times. Its target is unknown. The receptor was derived from a human donor in good health (CMV status not recorded). Some clones in this sample may be carry-over from other donors' samples. The chain has TRBV7-8 and TRBJ1-1; D not resolved. The sequencing here drew on CD8+ T cells from cultured PBMCs, taken from culture after CMV antigen stimulation. The CDR3 loop is CASSPIGLEAANTEAFF. In DNA form, the CDR3 reads TGTGCCAGCAGCCCGATCGGGTTGGAGGCGGCGAACACTGAAGCTTTCTTT.